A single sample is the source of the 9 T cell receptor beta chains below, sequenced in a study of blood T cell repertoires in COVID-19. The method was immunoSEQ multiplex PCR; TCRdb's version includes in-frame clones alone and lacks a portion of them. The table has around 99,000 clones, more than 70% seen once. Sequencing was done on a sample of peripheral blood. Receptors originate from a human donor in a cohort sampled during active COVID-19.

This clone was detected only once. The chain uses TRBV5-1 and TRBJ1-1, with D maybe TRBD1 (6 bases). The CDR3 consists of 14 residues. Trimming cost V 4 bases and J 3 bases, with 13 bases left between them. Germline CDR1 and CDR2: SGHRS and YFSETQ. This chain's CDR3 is CASSVDSSYTEAFF. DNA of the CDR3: TGCGCCAGCAGCGTGGACAGTTCCTACACTGAAGCTTTCTTT. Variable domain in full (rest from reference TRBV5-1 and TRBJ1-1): KAGVTQTPRYLIKTRGQQVTLSCSPISGHRSVSWYQQTPGQGLQFLFEYFSETQRNKGNFPGRFSGRQFSNSRSEMNVSTLELGDSALYLCASSVDSSYTEAFFGQGTRLTVV.

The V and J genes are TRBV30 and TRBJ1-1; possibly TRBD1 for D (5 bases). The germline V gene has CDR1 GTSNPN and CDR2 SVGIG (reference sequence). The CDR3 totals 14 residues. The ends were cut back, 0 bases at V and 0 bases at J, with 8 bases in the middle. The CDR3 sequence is CAWSVPGMNTEAFF. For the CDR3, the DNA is TGTGCCTGGAGTGTACCAGGGATGAACACTGAAGCTTTCTTT.

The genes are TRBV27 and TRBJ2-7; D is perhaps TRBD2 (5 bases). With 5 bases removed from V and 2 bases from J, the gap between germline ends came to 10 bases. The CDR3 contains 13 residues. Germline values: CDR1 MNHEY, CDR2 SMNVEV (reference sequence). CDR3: CASSPTRTYEQYF. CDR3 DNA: TGTGCCAGCAGTCCCACTAGAACCTACGAGCAGTACTTC.

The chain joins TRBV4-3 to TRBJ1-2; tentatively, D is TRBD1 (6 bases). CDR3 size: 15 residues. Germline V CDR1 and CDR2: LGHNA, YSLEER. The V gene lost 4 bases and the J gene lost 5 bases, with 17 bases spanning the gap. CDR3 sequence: CASSLGGRARYGYTF. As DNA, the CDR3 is TGCGCCAGCAGCCTCGGGGGGCGGGCTAGGTATGGCTACACCTTC.

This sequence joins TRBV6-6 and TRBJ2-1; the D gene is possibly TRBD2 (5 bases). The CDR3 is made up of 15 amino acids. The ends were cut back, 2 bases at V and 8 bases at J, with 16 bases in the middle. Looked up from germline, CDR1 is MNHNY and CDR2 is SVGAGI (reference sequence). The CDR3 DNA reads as TGTGCCAGCAGTTACATAACCCCGGGGATCGATGAGCAGTTCTTC. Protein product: CASSYITPGIDEQFF.

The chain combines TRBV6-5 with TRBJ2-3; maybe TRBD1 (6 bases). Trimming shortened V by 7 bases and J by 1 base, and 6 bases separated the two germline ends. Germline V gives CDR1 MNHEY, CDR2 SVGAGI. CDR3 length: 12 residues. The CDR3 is CASKGGTDTQYF. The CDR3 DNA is TGTGCCAGCAAGGGGGGCACAGATACGCAGTATTTT.

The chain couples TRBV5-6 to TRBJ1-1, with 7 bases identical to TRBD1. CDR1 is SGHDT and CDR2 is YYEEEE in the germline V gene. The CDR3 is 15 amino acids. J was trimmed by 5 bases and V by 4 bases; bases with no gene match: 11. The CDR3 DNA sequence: TGTGCCAGCAGCCCAGACGACAGGGAGATAACTGAAGCTTTCTTT. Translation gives CASSPDDREITEAFF.

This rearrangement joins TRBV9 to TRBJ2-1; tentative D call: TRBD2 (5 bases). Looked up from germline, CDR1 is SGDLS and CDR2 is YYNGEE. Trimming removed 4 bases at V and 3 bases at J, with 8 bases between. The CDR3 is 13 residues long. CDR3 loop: CASSPRGYNEQFF. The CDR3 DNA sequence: TGTGCCAGCAGCCCCCGGGGCTACAATGAGCAGTTCTTC.

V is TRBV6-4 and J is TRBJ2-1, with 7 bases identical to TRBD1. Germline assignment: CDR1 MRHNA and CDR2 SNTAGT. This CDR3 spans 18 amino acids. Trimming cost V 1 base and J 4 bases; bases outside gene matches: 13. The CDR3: CASSDYPDRDEFYNEQFF. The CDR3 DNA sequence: TGTGCCAGCAGTGACTATCCAGACAGGGATGAATTTTACAATGAGCAGTTCTTC.